Below are 22 T cell receptor beta chains sequenced from a single sample in a study of shared clonotypes between healthy human individuals. The assay was immunoSEQ multiplex PCR, and TCRdb's table has in-frame clones only and misses some. Of 500,000 to 700,000 clones listed, roughly 95% were seen once; the top ten hold around 0.11%. In the naive CD8 group, cells lacked CD45RO and were positively selected for CCR7, so terminally differentiated effector memory CD45RA+ cells were left out. The sequencing input was naive CD8+ T cells sorted from blood. The receptor source for this set is a woman in her 30s in good health.

The chain carries TRBV27 and TRBJ2-7; perhaps TRBD1 as D (6 bases). In germline, CDR1 is MNHEY, CDR2 SMNVEV (reference sequence). Trimming stripped 6 bases from V and 5 bases from J, with 23 bases between. This CDR3 contains 16 residues. CDR3: CASRADRPAYGHEQYF. The CDR3 bases are TGTGCCAGCAGAGCGGACAGACCCGCCTATGGCCACGAGCAGTACTTC.

This clone is a singleton in its sample. The chain combines TRBV5-1 with TRBJ1-1, with 8 bases aligning to TRBD1. Unmatched junction bases numbered 10, after V lost 3 bases and J lost 0 bases. The CDR3 runs to 17 residues. Germline lookup yields CDR1 SGHRS and CDR2 YFSETQ. This CDR3 is CASSWGDRGGMNTEAFF. CDR3 nucleotides: TGCGCCAGCAGCTGGGGAGACAGGGGCGGAATGAACACTGAAGCTTTCTTT.

The chain combines TRBV19 with TRBJ2-5, with TRBD1 identical over 7 bases. V was pared by 10 bases and J by 11 bases, with 10 bases of the junction left unmatched. Germline V lookup: CDR1 LNHDA, CDR2 SQIVND (reference sequence). The CDR3 contains 11 residues. CDR3 in amino acids: CATWFRDRQYF. CDR3 nucleotides: TGTGCCACCTGGTTCCGGGACAGACAGTACTTC.

The chain combines TRBV10-2 with TRBJ2-7, with D perhaps being TRBD1 or TRBD2 (5 bases each). The CDR3 extends over 14 amino acids. Germline V CDR1 and CDR2: WSHSY, SAAADI. The V gene lost 8 bases and the J gene lost 3 bases, with 17 bases spanning the gap. CDR3 protein: CASALGTKVYEQYF. The CDR3 region has the DNA TGCGCCAGCGCGTTGGGGACCAAGGTCTACGAGCAGTACTTC.

As to this clone: Other nucleotide sequences in the sample specify the same CDR3. The chain has TRBV9 and TRBJ1-5; D remains ambiguous. The length of the CDR3 is 14 residues. The V end lost 3 bases, the J end lost 1 base, and 8 bases lay between the germline ends. The germline V gene encodes CDR1 SGDLS and CDR2 YYNGEE. The CDR3 loop reads CASSEGGSNQPQHF. The CDR3 DNA reads TGTGCCAGCAGCGAAGGAGGGAGCAATCAGCCCCAGCATTTT.

J is TRBJ1-4 and V is TRBV4-1; weak D call: TRBD1 (5 bases). V was clipped by 8 bases and J by 8 bases, with 12 bases between them. This CDR3 has 12 residues. Per the germline V gene, CDR1 is MGHRA and CDR2 is YSYEKL. The CDR3 here is CASWGGEEKLFF. CDR3 DNA: TGCGCCAGCTGGGGCGGGGAAGAAAAACTGTTTTTT.

The genes are TRBV7-9 and TRBJ2-7, with 7 bases identical to TRBD2. Germline V lookup: CDR1 SEHNR, CDR2 FQNEAQ (reference sequence). The CDR3 loop spans 16 amino acids. The trim removed 4 bases at V and 6 bases at J, leaving 15 bases unmatched. Here the CDR3 reads CASSSFSAGKNFEQYF. The CDR3 DNA is TGTGCCAGCAGCTCATTTTCAGCGGGAAAAAATTTCGAGCAGTACTTC.

This clone was detected only a few times. This chain joins TRBV4-1 and TRBJ1-2, with a weak D call TRBD1 (5 bases). Germline V lookup: CDR1 MGHRA, CDR2 YSYEKL. The CDR3 is 13 amino acids. The germline V and J ends were trimmed by 6 bases and 7 bases, with 15 bases remaining between them. CDR3 bases: TGCGCCAGCAGGGACCCAGGGACTCTTGGCTACACCTTC. Translating it yields CASRDPGTLGYTF.

The CDR3 coding sequence is TGTGCCAGCAGCTTCGTACAGGGGATCGCTGAAGCTTTCTTT. This codes for CASSFVQGIAEAFF. The gene calls are TRBV5-5 and TRBJ1-1; 7 nucleotides match TRBD1. CDR3 size: 14 residues. V trimming: 2 bases; J trimming: 6 bases; junction bases outside the gene matches: 7. Germline CDR1 reads SGHKS; CDR2 reads YYEKEE (reference sequence).

V gene TRBV19 combines with J gene TRBJ1-1; perhaps TRBD1 as D (5 bases). The V end lost 3 bases, the J end lost 0 bases, and 14 bases lay between the germline ends. Germline assignment: CDR1 LNHDA and CDR2 SQIVND (reference sequence). The CDR3 is 16 amino acids. The CDR3 DNA follows: TGTGCCAGTAGTATCCCCGAGTGGGGGATGAACACTGAAGCTTTCTTT. Translation: CASSIPEWGMNTEAFF.

V is TRBV25-1 and J is TRBJ2-5; the match to TRBD2 covers 8 bases. CDR1 is MGHDK, CDR2 SYGVNS, per germline. CDR3 length: 17 amino acids. Unmatched junction bases numbered 13, after V lost 7 bases and J lost 0 bases. In DNA, the CDR3 is TGTGCCAGCACTAGCAATTACTTAGCGGGATACCAAGAGACCCAGTACTTC. It translates to CASTSNYLAGYQETQYF.

This clone was counted a single time. The chain has TRBV25-1 and TRBJ1-1; 9 bases are shared with TRBD1. The V and J ends lost 5 bases and 3 bases, in that order; junction bases with no gene match: 7. The CDR3 is made up of 15 amino acids. The germline V gene encodes CDR1 MGHDK and CDR2 SYGVNS. The CDR3 DNA reads as TGTGCCAGCAGTCAGTCGGGACAGGGCGACACTGAAGCTTTCTTT. This codes for CASSQSGQGDTEAFF.

This chain links TRBV5-1 with TRBJ2-7; TRBD1 matches at 8 bases. Germline CDR1 SGHRS, CDR2 YFSETQ. The CDR3 extends over 13 amino acids. V dropped 2 bases and J dropped 5; count of bases not matched to a gene: 3. CDR3: CASSFRGRDEQYF. For the CDR3, the DNA is TGCGCCAGCAGCTTCAGGGGGCGCGACGAGCAGTACTTC.

The V gene is TRBV28, the J gene TRBJ1-4; no definite D call. Germline V lookup: CDR1 MDHEN, CDR2 SYDVKM. The CDR3 covers 11 residues. Trimming shortened V by 3 bases and J by 10 bases, and 6 bases separated the two germline ends. The chain's CDR3 is CASSLGTKLFF. The CDR3 nucleotides are TGTGCCAGCAGTTTGGGTACAAAACTGTTTTTT.

This chain connects TRBV4-1 to TRBJ2-1; 14 positions match TRBD2. Germline assignment: CDR1 MGHRA and CDR2 YSYEKL. CDR3 length: 17 residues. Losses at the gene ends were 1 base for V and 9 bases for J; bases not matched to a gene: 8. CDR3 sequence reads: CASSQGGLAGEGGEQFF. CDR3 DNA: TGCGCCAGCAGCCAAGGGGGACTAGCGGGAGAAGGGGGTGAGCAGTTCTTC.

The chain combines TRBV2 with TRBJ1-4, with TRBD1 matching 9 bases. Germline V CDR1 and CDR2: SNHLY, FYNNEI. V lost 6 bases, J lost 5 bases, and 4 bases stayed unmatched. The CDR3 is made up of 14 amino acids. CDR3 sequence reads: CASSRGTGNEKLFF. DNA for the CDR3: TGTGCCAGCAGCCGCGGGACAGGGAATGAAAAACTGTTTTTT.

V usage is TRBV6-1 and J usage is TRBJ2-7, with D unclear. CDR1 MNHNS and CDR2 SASEGT come from the germline V gene. Trimming cost V 8 bases and J 3 bases, with 8 bases left between them. This CDR3 spans 11 amino acids. The CDR3 coding sequence is TGTGCCAGCCTGTTAATCTACGAGCAGTACTTC. Amino acid sequence: CASLLIYEQYF.

The chain carries TRBV4-1 and TRBJ1-1; D might be TRBD1 (6 bases). V gave up 2 bases and J gave up 3 bases, with 19 bases separating them. Germline V gene sequence: CDR1 MGHRA, CDR2 YSYEKL. The CDR3 runs 17 residues. For the CDR3, the DNA is TGCGCCAGCAGCCAAACAGGGTACGGGTATCAGGACACTGAAGCTTTCTTT. This sequence encodes CASSQTGYGYQDTEAFF.

J is TRBJ1-2 and V is TRBV29-1; D call uncertain. This CDR3 region has 14 residues. The germline V gene has CDR1 SQVTM and CDR2 ANQGSEA. Trimming took off 1 base at V and 4 bases at J, with 13 bases between the two ends. The CDR3 loop reads CSVEAEGDLYGYTF. CDR3 DNA: TGCAGCGTTGAAGCGGAAGGCGACCTCTATGGCTACACCTTC. Variable domain in full (rest from reference TRBV29-1 and TRBJ1-2): SAVISQKPSRDICQRGTSLTIQCQVDSQVTMMFWYRQQPGQSLTLIATANQGSEATYESGFVIDKFPISRPNLTFSTLTVSNMSPEDSSIYLCSVEAEGDLYGYTFGSGTRLTVV.

The rearrangement joins TRBV4-1 to TRBJ2-3, with 11 bases matching TRBD2. Germline V gene lookup returns CDR1 MGHRA and CDR2 YSYEKL. J was trimmed by 5 bases and V by 3 bases; bases with no gene match: 10. This CDR3 has 17 residues. The CDR3 loop is CASSQSLAGEGGDTQYF. CDR3 DNA sequence: TGCGCCAGCAGCCAGTCACTAGCGGGAGAGGGAGGAGATACGCAGTATTTT.

The V call is TRBV7-2, the J call TRBJ1-4, with 7 positions matching TRBD1. The V gene's germline CDR1 is SGHTA and CDR2 FQGNSA. This CDR3 is 16 amino acids long. V was clipped by 3 bases and J by 6 bases; unmatched bases: 10. The CDR3 is CASSLVPTGFDEKLFF. The CDR3, as DNA: TGTGCCAGCAGCTTGGTCCCGACAGGGTTTGATGAAAAACTGTTTTTT.

The chain carries TRBV28 and TRBJ2-1; perhaps TRBD1 as D (5 bases). Germline V gene lookup returns CDR1 MDHEN and CDR2 SYDVKM. The V end was cut by 6 bases, the J end by 9 bases, with 15 bases between. The CDR3 totals 13 residues. The CDR3 sequence is CASSTPWGSEQFF. DNA of the CDR3: TGTGCCAGCAGCACTCCTTGGGGCAGTGAGCAGTTCTTC. Based on the CDR3 plus reference TRBV28 and TRBJ2-1, the full variable domain is DVKVTQSSRYLVKRTGEKVFLECVQDMDHENMFWYRQDPGLGLRLIYFSYDVKMKEKGDIPEGYSVSREKKERFSLILESASTNQTSMYLCASSTPWGSEQFFGPGTRLTVL.